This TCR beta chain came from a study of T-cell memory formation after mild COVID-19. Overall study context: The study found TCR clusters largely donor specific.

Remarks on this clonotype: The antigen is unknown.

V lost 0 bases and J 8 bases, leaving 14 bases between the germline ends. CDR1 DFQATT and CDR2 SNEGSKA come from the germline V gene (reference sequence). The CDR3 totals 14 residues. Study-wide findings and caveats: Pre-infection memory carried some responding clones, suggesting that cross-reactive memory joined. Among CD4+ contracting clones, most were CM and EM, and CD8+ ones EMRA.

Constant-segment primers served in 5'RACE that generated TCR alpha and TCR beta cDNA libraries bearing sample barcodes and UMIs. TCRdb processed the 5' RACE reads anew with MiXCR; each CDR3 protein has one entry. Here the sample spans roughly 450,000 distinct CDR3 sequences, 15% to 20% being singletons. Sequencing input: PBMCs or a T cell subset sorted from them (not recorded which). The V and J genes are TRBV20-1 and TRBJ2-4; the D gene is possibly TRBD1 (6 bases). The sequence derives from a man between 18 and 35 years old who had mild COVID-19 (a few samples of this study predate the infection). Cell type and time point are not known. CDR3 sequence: CSARDAGGSDIQYF. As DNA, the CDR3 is TGCAGTGCTAGAGACGCTGGGGGCTCTGACATTCAGTACTTC.